Described below is a single T cell receptor beta chain sequence and its context. No antigen is known for it. No qualities accompany the bases; no much larger clone lies one base away. The germline V gene (reference sequence) gives CDR1 as LNHDA and CDR2 as SQIVND. The CDR3 covers 14 residues, taking in both the cysteine and the phenylalanine. The entry retains the CDR3 DNA only, 42 bases that are in frame from base 1. V is clipped by 4 bases and J by 2 bases, and the sequence between their germline boundaries is 12 bases long. This record comes from a study of technical replicates of blood from several donors (dated by TCRdb to about 2017). Libraries were made using the immunoSEQ multiplex PCR assay. TCRdb's version of the immuneACCESS table is confined to in-frame rearrangements and falls short of the full clone set. An unresolved V gene accounts for under half of the shortfall where checked; the remainder is of unknown origin. In this sample the table shows around 89,000 clones, roughly 94% of which occur a single time. Around 0.23% of the sample is held by the ten biggest clonotypes.

Material for sequencing was T cells isolated from PBMCs. This TCR came from a human donor in good health. The chain links TRBV19 with TRBJ2-7, with TRBD2 perhaps the D gene, on 5 matching bases. CDR3 loop: CASSSGYRAYEQYF. In nucleotide form, the sequence is TGTGCCAGTAGTAGCGGGTACCGAGCCTACGAGCAGTACTTC. When the CDR3 is completed using the reference TRBV19 and TRBJ2-7 genes on either side, the full variable domain is DGGITQSPKYLFRKEGQNVTLSCEQNLNHDAMYWYRQDPGQGLRLIYYSQIVNDFQKGDIAEGYSVSREKKESFPLTVTSAQKNPTAFYLCASSSGYRAYEQYFGPGTRLTVT.